Listed below are T cell receptor beta chains from one sample, sequenced in a study of blood T cell repertoires in COVID-19. Clones were sequenced by immunoSEQ multiplex PCR, and TCRdb holds only the in-frame ones, with some missing. This table has 50,000 or so clones, 82% appearing once. Sequenced: peripheral blood. The receptors stem from a man aged 80 or over with COVID-19, enrolled during active disease. Each CDR3 is given with its conserved first and last residue. D genes are given only for firm matches. Clone size appears in some rows only: once, few, many, or a class for an expanded clone.

V gene	clone size	D gene	J gene	CDR3 DNA	CDR3 protein
TRBV7-2	.	.	TRBJ1-3	TGTGCCAGCAGCTACAGCTCTGGAAACACCATATATTTT	CASSYSSGNTIYF
TRBV5-1	.	TRBD2	TRBJ2-4	TGCGCCAGCAGCTTGGGGCTAGCGGGGGATCTGAAAAACATTCAGTACTTC	CASSLGLAGDLKNIQYF
TRBV6-5	.	.	TRBJ1-1	TGTGCCAGCGGCCGGGACACTGAAGCTTTCTTT	CASGRDTEAFF
TRBV5-4	.	.	TRBJ1-1	TGTGCCAGCAGCCCGGGGGGGGCGAGAGTTGAAGCTTTCTTT	CASSPGGARVEAFF
TRBV16	.	.	TRBJ1-1	TGTGCCAGCAGCCAAGGGAGTAGAGGTTACACTGAAGCTTTCTTT	CASSQGSRGYTEAFF
TRBV19	.	.	TRBJ1-6	TGTGCCAGTACACTCGGGAACCCCAATTCACCCCTCCACTTT	CASTLGNPNSPLHF
TRBV7-6	.	TRBD1	TRBJ2-1	TGTGCCAGCAGCACGGTGGGGACAGGGCTCAATGAGCAGTTCTTC	CASSTVGTGLNEQFF
TRBV15	.	.	TRBJ1-2	TGTGCCACCAGCAGTTCGGACATGGCGCATAATGGCTACACCTTC	CATSSSDMAHNGYTF
TRBV5-1	.	TRBD2	TRBJ2-2	TGCGCCCGCAGCTGGGCCGGCGGGGGGGCCAACACCGGGGAGCTGTTTTTT	CARSWAGGGANTGELFF
TRBV6-5	once	TRBD2	TRBJ2-5	TGTGCCAGCCGACTAGCGGGAGGCAGGGAGACCCAGTACTTC	CASRLAGGRETQYF
TRBV7-2	.	.	TRBJ2-2	TGTGCCAGCAGCCCCCCAGCCGGGGAGCTGTTTTTT	CASSPPAGELFF
TRBV5-4	.	.	TRBJ1-3	TGTGCCAGCAGCGGAGGGGCTGGAAACACCATATATTTT	CASSGGAGNTIYF
TRBV4-1	once	.	TRBJ1-2	TGCGCCAGCAGCCAAGGTCTAGGAATTAATGGCTACACCTTC	CASSQGLGINGYTF
TRBV7-9	.	TRBD2	TRBJ2-2	TGTGCCAGCAGAAATAGCGGGGGGAACACCGGGGAGCTGTTTTTT	CASRNSGGNTGELFF
TRBV29-1	.	TRBD1	TRBJ2-6	TGCAGCGTTCGCGGGACAGGGAGTGGGGCCAACGTCCTGACTTTC	CSVRGTGSGANVLTF
TRBV29-1	.	.	TRBJ2-7	TGCAGCGTTGAAGACCCGACAGCTTACGAGCAGTACTTC	CSVEDPTAYEQYF
TRBV7-2	few	TRBD1	TRBJ2-7	TGTGCCAGCAGCTTAGCAGGACAGGCTACCTACGAGCAGTACTTC	CASSLAGQATYEQYF
TRBV18	.	TRBD1	TRBJ1-6	TGTGCCAGCTCACCGGAGGGACAGGGGTCCCCCCTCCACTTT	CASSPEGQGSPLHF
TRBV6-6	.	.	TRBJ2-6	TGTGCCAGCAGCCCTACTCCTGGGGCCAACGTCCTGACTTTC	CASSPTPGANVLTF
TRBV7-8	.	TRBD1	TRBJ2-5	TGTGCCAGCAGCTCGACTTGGACAGGGGGAGAGACCCAGTACTTC	CASSSTWTGGETQYF
TRBV4-3	.	TRBD1	TRBJ2-5	TGCGCCAGCAGCCAAGAACCGGGACAGGGTGCGGGGACCCAGTACTTC	CASSQEPGQGAGTQYF
TRBV25-1	.	.	TRBJ2-1	TGTGCCAGCAGTGGGGTTCTAGCGCGGGACAATGAGCAGTTCTTC	CASSGVLARDNEQFF
TRBV27	.	TRBD2	TRBJ2-3	TGTGCCAGCGGGGTAGCGGGAGGGCCGGATCTAGATACGCAGTATTTT	CASGVAGGPDLDTQYF
TRBV19	.	.	TRBJ1-5	TGTGCCAGTAGTTCGGGCGTTTCGGGAAATCAGCCCCAGCATTTT	CASSSGVSGNQPQHF
TRBV5-4	few	.	TRBJ2-3	TGTGCCAGCAGCAGCAGAGGGAGTTCAGATACGCAGTATTTT	CASSSRGSSDTQYF
TRBV18	.	TRBD1	TRBJ1-1	TGTGCCAGCTCACCAAGGACAGGGAACACTGAAGCTTTCTTT	CASSPRTGNTEAFF
TRBV19	few	TRBD1	TRBJ1-6	TGTGCCAGTAGCTCCGGGACAGGGGTAGGTGGATCACCCCTCCACTTT	CASSSGTGVGGSPLHF
TRBV29-1	.	TRBD2	TRBJ2-5	TGCAGCGTTGGACTAGCGGGAGTGGAGACCCAGTACTTC	CSVGLAGVETQYF
TRBV7-2	.	.	TRBJ1-4	TGTGCCAGCAGCTCCCAGACGGGTACTAATGAAAAACTGTTTTTT	CASSSQTGTNEKLFF